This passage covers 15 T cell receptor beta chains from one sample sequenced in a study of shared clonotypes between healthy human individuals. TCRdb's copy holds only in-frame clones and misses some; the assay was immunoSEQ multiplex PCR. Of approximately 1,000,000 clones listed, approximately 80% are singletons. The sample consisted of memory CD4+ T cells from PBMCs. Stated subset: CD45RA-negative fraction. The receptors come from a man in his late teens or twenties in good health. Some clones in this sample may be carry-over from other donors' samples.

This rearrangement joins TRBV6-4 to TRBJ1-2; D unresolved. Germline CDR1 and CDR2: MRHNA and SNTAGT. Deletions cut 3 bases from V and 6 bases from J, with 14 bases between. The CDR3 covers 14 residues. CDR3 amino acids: CASSEGFWSHGYTF. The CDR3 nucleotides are TGTGCCAGCAGTGAAGGGTTTTGGAGCCATGGCTACACCTTC.

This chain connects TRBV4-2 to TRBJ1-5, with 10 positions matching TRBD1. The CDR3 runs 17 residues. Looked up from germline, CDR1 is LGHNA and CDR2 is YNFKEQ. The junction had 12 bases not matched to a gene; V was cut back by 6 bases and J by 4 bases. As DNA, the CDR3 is TGTGCCAGCAGTTCCGAGCGGGGACAGGGGTTAAATCAGCCCCAGCATTTT. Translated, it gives CASSSERGQGLNQPQHF.

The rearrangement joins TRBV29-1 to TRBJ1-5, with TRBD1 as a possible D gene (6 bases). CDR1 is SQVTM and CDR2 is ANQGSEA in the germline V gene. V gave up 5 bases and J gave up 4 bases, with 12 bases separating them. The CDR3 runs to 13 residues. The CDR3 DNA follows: TGCAGCGTTTCGGTGGACAGAAATCAGCCCCAGCATTTT. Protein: CSVSVDRNQPQHF.

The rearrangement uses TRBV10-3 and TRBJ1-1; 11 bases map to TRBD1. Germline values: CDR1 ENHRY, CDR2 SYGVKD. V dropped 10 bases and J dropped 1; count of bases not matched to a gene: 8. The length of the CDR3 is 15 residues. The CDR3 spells CATDRTGGRNTEAFF. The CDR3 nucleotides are TGTGCCACCGATCGGACAGGGGGCAGGAACACTGAAGCTTTCTTT.

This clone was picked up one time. The CDR3 reads CASTRTGPNEKLFF. CDR3 bases: TGTGCCAGCACCCGGACAGGGCCTAATGAAAAACTGTTTTTT. The rearrangement links TRBV6-1 to TRBJ1-4, with 8 bases that match TRBD1. Germline loops: CDR1 MNHNS, CDR2 SASEGT. The CDR3 consists of 14 residues. Germline trimming cut 7 bases from V and 3 bases from J; bases unmatched to any gene: 4.

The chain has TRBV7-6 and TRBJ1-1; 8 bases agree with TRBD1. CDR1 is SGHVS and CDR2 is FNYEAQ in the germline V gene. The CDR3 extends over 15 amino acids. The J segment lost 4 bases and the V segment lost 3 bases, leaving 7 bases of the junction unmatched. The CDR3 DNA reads TGTGCCAGCAGCTTCTTCGGACAGGGAGGCACTGAAGCTTTCTTT. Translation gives CASSFFGQGGTEAFF.

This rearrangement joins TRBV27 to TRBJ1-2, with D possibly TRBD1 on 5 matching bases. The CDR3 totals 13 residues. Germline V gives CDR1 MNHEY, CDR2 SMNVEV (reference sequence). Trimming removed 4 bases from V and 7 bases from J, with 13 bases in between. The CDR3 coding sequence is TGTGCCAGCAGTTCGGCGGGGCTTGGTGGCTACACCTTC. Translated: CASSSAGLGGYTF.

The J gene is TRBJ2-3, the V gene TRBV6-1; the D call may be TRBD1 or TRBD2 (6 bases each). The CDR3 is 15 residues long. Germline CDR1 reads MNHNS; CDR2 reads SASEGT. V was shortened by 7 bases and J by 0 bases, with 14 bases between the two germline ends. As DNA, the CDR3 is TGTGCCAGCACCCGGGGGCTACCTAGCACAGATACGCAGTATTTT. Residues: CASTRGLPSTDTQYF.

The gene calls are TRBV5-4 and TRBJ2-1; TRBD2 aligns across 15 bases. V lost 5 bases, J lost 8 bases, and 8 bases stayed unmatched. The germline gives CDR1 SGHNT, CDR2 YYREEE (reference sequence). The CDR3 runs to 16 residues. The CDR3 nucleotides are TGTGCCAGCAGTCGAAGGACTAGCGGGGGGGCACATGAGCAGTTCTTC. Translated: CASSRRTSGGAHEQFF.

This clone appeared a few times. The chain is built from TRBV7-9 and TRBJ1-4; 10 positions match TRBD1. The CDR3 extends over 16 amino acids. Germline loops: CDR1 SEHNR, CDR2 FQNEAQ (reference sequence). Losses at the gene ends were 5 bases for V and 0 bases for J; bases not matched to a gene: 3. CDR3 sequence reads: CASSTGTGATNEKLFF. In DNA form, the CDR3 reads TGTGCCAGCAGCACAGGGACAGGGGCAACTAATGAAAAACTGTTTTTT. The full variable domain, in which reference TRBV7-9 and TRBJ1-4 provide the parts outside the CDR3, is DTGVSQNPRHKITKRGQNVTFRCDPISEHNRLYWYRQTLGQGPEFLTYFQNEAQLEKSRLLSDRFSAERPKGSFSTLEIQRTEQGDSAMYLCASSTGTGATNEKLFFGSGTQLSVL.

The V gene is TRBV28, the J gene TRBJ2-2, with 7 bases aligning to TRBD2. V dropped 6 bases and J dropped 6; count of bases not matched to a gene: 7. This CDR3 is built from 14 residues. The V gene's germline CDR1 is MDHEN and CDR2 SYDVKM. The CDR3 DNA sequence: TGTGCCAGCAGCTCGGGAGCGGGATCCGGGGAGCTGTTTTTT. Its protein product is CASSSGAGSGELFF.

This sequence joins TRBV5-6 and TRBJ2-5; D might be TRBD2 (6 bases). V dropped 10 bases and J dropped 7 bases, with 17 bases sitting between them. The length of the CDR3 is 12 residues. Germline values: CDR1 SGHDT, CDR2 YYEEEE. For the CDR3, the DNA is TGTGCCCTAGGGGCGGGAAATGTGACCCAGTACTTC. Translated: CALGAGNVTQYF.

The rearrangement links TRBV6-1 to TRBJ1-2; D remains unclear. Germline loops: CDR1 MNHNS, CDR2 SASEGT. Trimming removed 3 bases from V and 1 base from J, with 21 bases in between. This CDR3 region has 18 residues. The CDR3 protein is CASSDSQLGFPYNYGYTF. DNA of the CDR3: TGTGCCAGCAGTGATTCTCAGCTTGGTTTCCCCTATAACTATGGCTACACCTTC.

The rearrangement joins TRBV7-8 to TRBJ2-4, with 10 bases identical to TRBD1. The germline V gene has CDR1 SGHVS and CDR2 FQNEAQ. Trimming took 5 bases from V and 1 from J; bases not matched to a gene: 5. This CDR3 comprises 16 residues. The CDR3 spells CASSPWTGGAKNIQYF. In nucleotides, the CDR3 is TGTGCCAGCAGCCCGTGGACAGGGGGTGCCAAAAACATTCAGTACTTC.

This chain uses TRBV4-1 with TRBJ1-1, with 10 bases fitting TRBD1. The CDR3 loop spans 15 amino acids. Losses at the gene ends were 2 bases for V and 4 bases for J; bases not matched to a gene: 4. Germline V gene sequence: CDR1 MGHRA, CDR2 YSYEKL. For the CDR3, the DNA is TGCGCCAGCAGCCAACCGGACAGGGGGAGCACTGAAGCTTTCTTT. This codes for CASSQPDRGSTEAFF.